What follows are 30 T cell receptor beta chains derived from one specimen sequenced in a study of blood T cells in healthy people across ages. Combining a sample-barcoded 5' primer with a J-beta primer mix, a second PCR ran for 7 to 11 cycles. TCRdb re-analysed the 5' RACE reads in MiXCR, keeping a single row per CDR3 protein. This sample has approximately 880,000 distinct CDR3 sequences; around 49% occur once, and the top ten carry around an eighth. The sample consisted of blood. Every receptor here comes from a man aged 25 to 40 in good health.

The V and J genes are TRBV27 and TRBJ2-7; no reliable D call. Trimming pared 3 bases from V and 7 bases from J, leaving 13 bases between. CDR3 length: 13 amino acids. Germline assignment: CDR1 MNHEY and CDR2 SMNVEV (reference sequence). CDR3 region: CASSFYDKGEQYF. Written as DNA, the CDR3 is TGTGCCAGCAGTTTCTATGACAAGGGAGAGCAGTACTTC.

This clonotype has a handful of counts. V usage is TRBV7-6 and J usage is TRBJ2-7; tentatively, D is TRBD2 (5 bases). The CDR3 is made up of 13 amino acids. The ends were cut back, 5 bases at V and 2 bases at J, with 10 bases in the middle. Germline-derived CDR1 and CDR2 are SGHVS and FNYEAQ. The CDR3 DNA follows: TGTGCCAGCAGCCCCCGGCGGGCCTACGAGCAGTACTTC. The encoded protein is CASSPRRAYEQYF. The full variable domain, rest sourced from reference TRBV7-6 and TRBJ2-7, is GAGVSQSPRYKVTKRGQDVALRCDPISGHVSLYWYRQALGQGPEFLTYFNYEAQQDKSGLPNDRFSAERPEGSISTLTIQRTEQRDSAMYRCASSPRRAYEQYFGPGTRLTVT.

This clonotype was observed at least ten times. This chain uses TRBV25-1 with TRBJ2-1; D is perhaps TRBD1 (6 bases). Trimming removed 0 bases from V and 6 bases from J, with 15 bases in between. The germline CDR1 and CDR2 sequences are MGHDK and SYGVNS. The CDR3 contains 16 residues. The CDR3 spells CASSEYYRVPPNEQFF. The CDR3 DNA reads as TGTGCCAGCAGTGAATATTACAGGGTGCCCCCCAATGAGCAGTTCTTC.

The genes are TRBV12-3 or TRBV12-4 and TRBJ2-5; 7 positions agree with TRBD2. The CDR3 has 14 amino acids. After removal of 5 bases from V and 5 bases from J, the junction contained 8 bases not matched to a gene. This CDR3 is CASSLTGGDETQYF. The CDR3 region has the DNA TGTGCCAGCAGTCTGACGGGAGGAGATGAGACCCAGTACTTC.

The chain carries TRBV28 and TRBJ2-7, with 7 bases that match TRBD1. TRBJ2-4 matches the DNA end more closely, so the J call is doubtful. Germline V gives CDR1 MDHEN, CDR2 SYDVKM. The CDR3 runs to 15 residues. This CDR3 is CASSKTGVGKNIQYF. DNA for the CDR3: TGTGCCAGCAGTAAAACAGGGGTGGGCAAAAACATTCAGTACTTC.

The sample holds many counts of this clonotype. CDR3 DNA sequence: TGTGCCAGCAGCGGACAGGTAGCGGTTGGCTACACCTTC. This translates into CASSGQVAVGYTF. This chain connects TRBV3-1 to TRBJ1-2; the match to TRBD1 covers 7 bases. This CDR3 region has 13 residues. With 5 bases clipped from V and 7 bases from J, the junction kept 7 bases outside the gene matches. Germline V gene sequence: CDR1 LGHDT, CDR2 YNNKEL (reference sequence).

The chain combines TRBV9 with TRBJ1-2; tentatively, D is TRBD1 (5 bases). Germline loops: CDR1 SGDLS, CDR2 YYNGEE. Trimming removed 0 bases at V and 0 bases at J, with 15 bases between. The CDR3 spans 17 residues. CDR3 nucleotides: TGTGCCAGCAGCGTAGACGTCACCCAGGGAGCTAACTATGGCTACACCTTC. Translating it yields CASSVDVTQGANYGYTF.

This chain links TRBV20-1 with TRBJ2-5; a possible D gene is TRBD2 (6 bases). The DNA end is more similar to TRBJ2-7, so the J call may be wrong. In germline, CDR1 is DFQATT, CDR2 SNEGSKA (reference sequence). CDR3 size: 13 residues. The CDR3 DNA is TGCAGTGCTAGAGGCCTAGCGAGGGTCGAGCAGTACTTC. It codes for CSARGLARVEQYF.

The chain is built from TRBV7-2 and TRBJ2-1, with 7 bases aligning to TRBD1. The CDR3 has 14 amino acids. Germline CDR1 is SGHTA and CDR2 is FQGNSA. V shed 1 base and J 7 bases; nucleotides not matched to a gene: 4. The CDR3 bases are TGTGCCAGCAGCTTAGGGGGACAGCCAAATGAGCAGTTCTTC. Its protein is CASSLGGQPNEQFF.

The chain joins TRBV10-3 to TRBJ1-1; TRBD1 is a possible D gene (6 bases). Deletions cut 7 bases from V and 4 bases from J, with 19 bases between. There are 15 residues in the CDR3. Germline V gene lookup returns CDR1 ENHRY and CDR2 SYGVKD. This CDR3 is CAIKQGFERGTEAFF. CDR3 DNA sequence: TGTGCCATCAAGCAGGGGTTTGAAAGGGGCACTGAAGCTTTCTTT.

This chain joins TRBV6-2 or TRBV6-3 and TRBJ1-5, with 12 bases fitting TRBD1. The CDR3 runs 20 residues. The germline V gene has CDR1 MNHEY and CDR2 SVGEGT. Trimming took 0 bases from V and 3 from J; bases not matched to a gene: 12. CDR3 amino acids: CASSYSARDRGRRNNQPQHF. In DNA, the CDR3 is TGTGCCAGCAGTTACTCGGCCCGGGACAGGGGGCGTCGTAACAATCAGCCCCAGCATTTT.

The genes are TRBV6-5 and TRBJ1-4; D gene ambiguous. Germline-derived CDR1 and CDR2 are MNHEY and SVGAGI. The CDR3 runs to 15 residues. Between the trimmed V and J ends, which lost 5 bases and 5 bases, there was a span of 15 bases. The CDR3 DNA sequence: TGTGCCAGCAGTGTAATAGGCGCGGTAAATGAAAAACTGTTTTTT. As protein: CASSVIGAVNEKLFF.

This clonotype turned up a few times. CDR3 amino acids: CATSDQGRAYNEQFF. Written as DNA, the CDR3 is TGTGCCACCAGTGATCAGGGGCGCGCCTACAATGAGCAGTTCTTC. The gene calls are TRBV24-1 and TRBJ2-1, with D maybe TRBD1 (6 bases). V gave up 3 bases and J gave up 2 bases, with 10 bases separating them. CDR3 length equals 15 residues. Per germline, CDR1 KGHDR and CDR2 SFDVKD.

The table lists this clonotype with a few counts. This sequence joins TRBV6-6 and TRBJ1-1; weak D call: TRBD1 (5 bases). The CDR3 is 17 residues long. CDR1 MNHNY and CDR2 SVGAGI come from the germline V gene (reference sequence). V gave up 0 bases and J gave up 6 bases, with 20 bases separating them. CDR3 protein: CASSYSGARLSGAEAFF. CDR3 sequence (DNA): TGTGCCAGCAGTTACTCAGGGGCCCGATTAAGTGGAGCTGAAGCTTTCTTT.

This clonotype was counted a few times. J is TRBJ2-5 and V is TRBV7-2; 7 nucleotides match TRBD2. The trim removed 1 base at V and 5 bases at J, leaving 7 bases unmatched. Germline CDR1 and CDR2: SGHTA and FQGNSA. The CDR3 is 15 amino acids. The CDR3 DNA is TGTGCCAGCAGCTTAGAGTGGACTAGACGGGAGACCCAGTACTTC. Its protein product is CASSLEWTRRETQYF. The full variable domain, with the rest looked up from reference TRBV7-2 and TRBJ2-5, is GAGVSQSPSNKVTEKGKDVELRCDPISGHTALYWYRQSLGQGLEFLIYFQGNSAPDKSGLPSDRFSAERTGGSVSTLTIQRTQQEDSAVYLCASSLEWTRRETQYFGPGTRLLVL.

The chain employs TRBV5-1 and TRBJ2-3; 16 nucleotides line up with TRBD2. The V segment lost 4 bases and the J segment 6 bases; nucleotides outside the gene matches: 11. Germline V gene lookup returns CDR1 SGHRS and CDR2 YFSETQ. This CDR3 is built from 18 residues. Here the CDR3 DNA reads TGCGCCAGCAGCCGCGACGGGACTAGCGGGGGGGCCGTGGATACGCAGTATTTT. This encodes CASSRDGTSGGAVDTQYF.

In its sample, this clonotype was seen a few times. The rearrangement joins TRBV5-1 to TRBJ2-3; 9 bases align to TRBD1. The CDR3 is 16 amino acids. V lost 3 bases to trimming and J lost 3 bases; unmatched junction nucleotides: 8. Germline V lookup: CDR1 SGHRS, CDR2 YFSETQ. CDR3 sequence reads: CASSSATGGATDTQYF. The CDR3 DNA follows: TGCGCCAGCAGCTCCGCTACAGGGGGCGCGACAGATACGCAGTATTTT.

This clonotype was recorded a few times. The chain carries TRBV9 and TRBJ2-1; D remains ambiguous. CDR1 is SGDLS, CDR2 YYNGEE, per germline. The V end lost 2 bases, the J end lost 3 bases, and 12 bases lay between the germline ends. The CDR3 has 15 residues. CDR3 DNA: TGTGCCAGCAGCGTCCAAGGATCAGGCTACAATGAGCAGTTCTTC. Translated: CASSVQGSGYNEQFF.

The chain has TRBV20-1 and TRBJ2-7; 7 positions agree with TRBD1. The DNA end is a closer match to TRBJ2-5, so the J assignment may be wrong. Germline-derived CDR1 and CDR2 are DFQATT and SNEGSKA (reference sequence). The CDR3 consists of 14 residues. The chain's CDR3 is CSARDLGGWETQYF. In DNA form, the CDR3 reads TGCAGTGCTAGAGATCTAGGGGGCTGGGAGACCCAGTACTTC.

The chain couples TRBV3-1 to TRBJ2-1; 8 positions match TRBD2. The CDR3 consists of 16 residues. Trimming took 0 bases from V and 7 from J; bases not matched to a gene: 8. CDR1 and CDR2 from the germline V gene are LGHDT and YNNKEL (reference sequence). The CDR3 is CASSQEGGLGGNEQFF. In DNA form, the CDR3 reads TGTGCCAGCAGCCAAGAAGGGGGACTAGGGGGGAATGAGCAGTTCTTC.

V usage is TRBV20-1 and J usage is TRBJ2-4, with no clear D. V lost 6 bases to trimming and J lost 2 bases, with 11 bases between them. Germline CDR1 reads DFQATT; CDR2 reads SNEGSKA (reference sequence). The CDR3 is made up of 13 amino acids. The CDR3 nucleotides are TGCAGTGCAGAAGGTCGATCCAAAAACATTCAGTACTTC. Translated, it gives CSAEGRSKNIQYF.

DNA of the CDR3: TGTGCCAGCTCACCGAAGCCTGGGGTCGAGCAGTACTTC. Translated, it gives CASSPKPGVEQYF. This chain joins TRBV18 and TRBJ2-4; unclear D gene. The J call is doubtful: the DNA matches TRBJ2-7 better. Germline lookup yields CDR1 KGHSH and CDR2 LQKENI. This CDR3 region has 13 residues.

This chain joins TRBV11-3 and TRBJ2-1, with 8 positions matching TRBD2. The J call could be wrong; TRBJ2-7 is a better fit for the DNA end. There are 14 residues in the CDR3. Per the germline V gene, CDR1 is SGHNT and CDR2 is YENEEA. The CDR3 DNA sequence: TGTGCCAGCAGCTTAGCGGGGGGGGTCAATGAGCAGTACTTC. Its translation is CASSLAGGVNEQYF.

The V gene is TRBV3-1, the J gene TRBJ1-4; possible D gene TRBD1, 5 bases. Germline lookup yields CDR1 LGHDT and CDR2 YNNKEL (reference sequence). The V end was cut by 0 bases, the J end by 0 bases, with 11 bases between. There are 17 residues in the CDR3. CDR3 nucleotides: TGTGCCAGCAGCCAAGATGGTCCAGGGACAACTAATGAAAAACTGTTTTTT. Protein sequence: CASSQDGPGTTNEKLFF.

The chain uses TRBV14 and TRBJ2-1; D may match TRBD1 or TRBD2 (5 bases each). CDR3 length: 13 residues. The V end was cut by 1 base, the J end by 9 bases, with 10 bases between. Germline V gene sequence: CDR1 SGHDN, CDR2 FVKESK. The CDR3 coding sequence is TGTGCCAGCAGCCAAGTCTTTGGGGGTGAGCAGTTCTTC. It yields the protein CASSQVFGGEQFF.

In this sample, this clonotype turned up a few times. The chain employs TRBV3-1 and TRBJ2-3; 11 nucleotides agree with TRBD2. CDR1 and CDR2 (germline): LGHDT, YNNKEL (reference sequence). The CDR3 runs to 18 residues. V shed 7 bases, J shed 4 bases, and the junction held 16 bases outside the gene matches. The CDR3 loop reads CASNPGLAAGPMADTQYF. CDR3 sequence (DNA): TGTGCCAGCAACCCGGGACTAGCGGCGGGCCCAATGGCAGATACGCAGTATTTT.

The chain carries TRBV19 and TRBJ2-5; TRBD2 is a possible D gene (5 bases). The germline V gene encodes CDR1 LNHDA and CDR2 SQIVND (reference sequence). Trimming removed 9 bases from V and 5 bases from J, with 16 bases in between. CDR3 size: 13 residues. The CDR3 loop is CASREASRETQYF. Here the CDR3 DNA reads TGTGCCAGCCGGGAAGCCAGTCGGGAGACCCAGTACTTC.

The table lists this clonotype with a few counts. The chain is built from TRBV6-1 and TRBJ2-7; possibly TRBD2 for D (5 bases). There are 16 residues in the CDR3. CDR1 is MNHNS and CDR2 is SASEGT in the germline V gene. Deletions cut 7 bases from V and 2 bases from J, with 21 bases between. The CDR3 DNA sequence: TGTGCCAGCAAAAGAGAACTACGCGCGGGCACCTACGAGCAGTACTTC. Translated, it gives CASKRELRAGTYEQYF.

The gene calls are TRBV10-3 and TRBJ2-5; D might be TRBD1 or TRBD2, each matching 5 bases. CDR3 length: 15 amino acids. Between the trimmed V and J ends, which lost 6 bases and 5 bases, there was a span of 19 bases. The germline V gene encodes CDR1 ENHRY and CDR2 SYGVKD. Written as DNA, the CDR3 is TGTGCCATCAGCCCGGGACGAGCTCCTCGGGAGACCCAGTACTTC. It translates to CAISPGRAPRETQYF.

About this clonotype: The junction and the germline gene differ at one end; a read error may be behind it. V gene TRBV7-9 combines with J gene TRBJ1-2, with 7 bases aligning to TRBD1. The V gene's germline CDR1 is SEHNR and CDR2 FQNEAQ (reference sequence). The CDR3 extends over 17 amino acids. The CDR3 DNA follows: TGTGCCGGCAGCCTAGAATTCAACAGGGGATCCAACTATGGCTACACCTTC. It encodes CAGSLEFNRGSNYGYTF. Using reference TRBV7-9 and TRBJ1-2 for the parts outside the CDR3, the full variable domain is DTGVSQNPRHKITKRGQNVTFRCDPISEHNRLYWYRQTLGQGPEFLTYFQNEAQLEKSRLLSDRFSAERPKGSFSTLEIQRTEQGDSAMYLCAGSLEFNRGSNYGYTFGSGTRLTVV.